These 28 T cell receptor beta chains came from one sample sequenced in a study of OX40 agonist ivuxolimab in advanced cancers. The protocol used for the library was the immunoSEQ multiplex PCR assay. What TCRdb holds here is the immuneACCESS table cut down to in-frame rearrangements. Part of the clones is not present; checked against another copy, under half of the missing clones reflect an unresolved V gene, and the others are unexplained. Counted in this sample were roughly 14,000 clones; approximately 76% of them appeared once. The leading ten clones occupy approximately 30% of the sample. Sample: CD4+ or CD8+ T cells sorted from blood, taken in a trial of the OX40 agonist ivuxolimab. Every receptor here comes from an adult with an advanced solid tumor such as melanoma, head and neck, liver or kidney cancer.

The V call is TRBV25-1, the J call TRBJ2-1, with D possibly matching TRBD1 (5 bases). V lost 4 bases, J lost 0 bases, and 10 bases lay in between. Germline V CDR1 and CDR2: MGHDK, SYGVNS. This CDR3 spans 15 amino acids. The DNA of the CDR3 is TGTGCCAGCAGTGGCAGGGTTCTCTCCTACAATGAGCAGTTCTTC. Its translation is CASSGRVLSYNEQFF.

Comments on this clone: An end of the junction differs from the germline gene, which may be a read error. The chain links TRBV18 to TRBJ1-5, with TRBD1 matching over 8 bases. The germline V gene encodes CDR1 KGHSH and CDR2 LQKENI. The CDR3 sequence is 15 residues long. The CDR3 region is CASSPDRGGGQSQHF. The CDR3, as DNA: TGTGCCAGCTCACCAGACAGGGGAGGAGGTCAGTCCCAGCATTTT.

The J gene is TRBJ1-1, the V gene TRBV5-6; 8 bases are a match to TRBD1. Unmatched junction bases numbered 5, after V lost 4 bases and J lost 3 bases. Germline CDR1 SGHDT, CDR2 YYEEEE. The CDR3 sequence is 14 residues long. CDR3 nucleotide sequence: TGTGCCAGCAGCGTTACAGGGGGTTACACTGAAGCTTTCTTT. Encoded protein: CASSVTGGYTEAFF.

V and J are TRBV28 and TRBJ2-1; perhaps TRBD2 as D (7 bases). This CDR3 spans 18 amino acids. Looked up from germline, CDR1 is MDHEN and CDR2 is SYDVKM. Trimming shortened V by 3 bases and J by 0 bases, and 18 bases separated the two germline ends. CDR3 in DNA: TGTGCCAGCAGTTTCGGGACTACAGGGAGTAGCTCCTACAATGAGCAGTTCTTC. Translating gives CASSFGTTGSSSYNEQFF.

This clone was observed a few times. V is TRBV30 and J is TRBJ1-1, with D uncertain. V was trimmed by 0 bases and J by 7 bases, leaving 12 bases between them. Germline-derived CDR1 and CDR2 are GTSNPN and SVGIG (reference sequence). The CDR3 consists of 13 residues. CDR3 DNA sequence: TGTGCCTGGAGTGTAACCGGGCCCTTTGAAGCTTTCTTT. It yields the protein CAWSVTGPFEAFF.

This chain connects TRBV19 to TRBJ2-1; TRBD2 matches at 10 bases. The germline V gene has CDR1 LNHDA and CDR2 SQIVND (reference sequence). V was clipped by 4 bases and J by 4 bases; unmatched bases: 4. The CDR3 has 15 amino acids. CDR3 DNA sequence: TGTGCCAGTAGTAGGACTAGCGGCCTATACAATGAGCAGTTCTTC. Residues: CASSRTSGLYNEQFF. The full variable domain, in which reference TRBV19 and TRBJ2-1 provide the parts outside the CDR3, is DGGITQSPKYLFRKEGQNVTLSCEQNLNHDAMYWYRQDPGQGLRLIYYSQIVNDFQKGDIAEGYSVSREKKESFPLTVTSAQKNPTAFYLCASSRTSGLYNEQFFGPGTRLTVL.

The rearrangement joins TRBV27 to TRBJ2-7; TRBD1 matches at 8 bases. The CDR3 runs 16 residues. V gave up 2 bases and J gave up 3 bases; unmatched junction bases: 9. Germline assignment: CDR1 MNHEY and CDR2 SMNVEV (reference sequence). CDR3 nucleotides: TGTGCCAGCAGTTTAGGGGGACAGGATTTTCGCTACGAGCAGTACTTC. This gives the protein CASSLGGQDFRYEQYF.

The V and J genes are TRBV28 and TRBJ2-1, with 7 nucleotides matching TRBD2. The CDR3 loop spans 15 amino acids. Losses at the gene ends were 7 bases for V and 0 bases for J; bases not matched to a gene: 6. Germline CDR1 reads MDHEN; CDR2 reads SYDVKM. The DNA for the CDR3 is TGTGCCAGCACCCCTAGCGGAAGCTCCTACAATGAGCAGTTCTTC. This sequence encodes CASTPSGSSYNEQFF.

The chain links TRBV27 to TRBJ2-7; D remains ambiguous. The CDR3 extends over 13 amino acids. V was shortened by 3 bases and J by 0 bases, with 6 bases between the two germline ends. Germline V gene lookup returns CDR1 MNHEY and CDR2 SMNVEV (reference sequence). The CDR3 region is CASSFAFSYEQYF. For the CDR3, the DNA is TGTGCCAGCAGTTTCGCGTTCTCCTACGAGCAGTACTTC.

The genes are TRBV19 and TRBJ2-1; maybe TRBD1 (5 bases). The V gene lost 7 bases and the J gene lost 10 bases, with 11 bases spanning the gap. Germline V gives CDR1 LNHDA, CDR2 SQIVND (reference sequence). The CDR3 spans 11 residues. DNA for the CDR3: TGTGCCAGTACCTGGGCAGGGGAGCAGTTCTTC. This encodes CASTWAGEQFF.

This rearrangement joins TRBV30 to TRBJ2-3, with D possibly TRBD2 on 6 matching bases. Trimming cost V 4 bases and J 1 base, with 21 bases left between them. The CDR3 sequence is 17 residues long. The germline CDR1 and CDR2 sequences are GTSNPN and SVGIG (reference sequence). DNA of the CDR3: TGTGCCTGGACCATGTACCCCCCGGGAGATGGCACAGATACGCAGTATTTT. It is translated as CAWTMYPPGDGTDTQYF.

The chain recombines TRBV4-1 with TRBJ1-2; D not certain. This CDR3 is 15 amino acids long. V was clipped by 0 bases and J by 1 base, with 9 bases between them. Germline V CDR1 and CDR2: MGHRA, YSYEKL. The CDR3 DNA sequence: TGCGCCAGCAGCCAAGATCCGGGGAATAACTATGGCTACACCTTC. Its protein product is CASSQDPGNNYGYTF.

The chain uses TRBV28 and TRBJ2-7; D possibly uses TRBD1 or TRBD2 (5 bases each). Germline assignment: CDR1 MDHEN and CDR2 SYDVKM. The CDR3 covers 12 residues. Trimming stripped 7 bases from V and 7 bases from J, with 14 bases between. CDR3: CASTRFGGEQYF. In DNA, the CDR3 is TGTGCCAGCACTCGATTTGGGGGAGAGCAGTACTTC.

Concerning this clone itself: A much larger clone lies a single base off, so this may be a read error. The gene calls are TRBV27 and TRBJ2-2, with 8 bases matching TRBD2. The CDR3 is 13 amino acids. The germline CDR1 and CDR2 sequences are MNHEY and SMNVEV (reference sequence). CDR3 amino acids: CASSWTSPGEPFF. CDR3 sequence (DNA): TGTGCCAGCAGTTGGACTAGCCCCGGGGAGCCGTTTTTT.

The rearrangement links TRBV5-5 to TRBJ2-1; no reliable D call. Trimming stripped 2 bases from V and 4 bases from J, with 1 base between. The germline V gene has CDR1 SGHKS and CDR2 YYEKEE (reference sequence). The CDR3 sequence is 11 residues long. The CDR3 nucleotides read TGTGCCAGCAGCTTTTACAATGAGCAGTTCTTC. This gives the protein CASSFYNEQFF. Looking up the rest from reference TRBV5-5 and TRBJ2-1 gives the full variable domain: DAGVTQSPTHLIKTRGQQVTLRCSPISGHKSVSWYQQVLGQGPQFIFQYYEKEERGRGNFPDRFSARQFPNYSSELNVNALLLGDSALYLCASSFYNEQFFGPGTRLTVL.

This chain uses TRBV9 with TRBJ2-1; no clear D gene. The CDR3 is 18 amino acids. Trimming shortened V by 3 bases and J by 0 bases, and 19 bases separated the two germline ends. Germline-derived CDR1 and CDR2 are SGDLS and YYNGEE. In nucleotides, the CDR3 is TGTGCCAGCAGCGCGACCCTGGAACTGCTGAGCTCCTACAATGAGCAGTTCTTC. Translating it yields CASSATLELLSSYNEQFF.

This chain connects TRBV10-3 to TRBJ2-7, with a weak D call TRBD2 (6 bases). The germline V gene encodes CDR1 ENHRY and CDR2 SYGVKD. The germline V and J ends were trimmed by 10 bases and 3 bases, with 19 bases remaining between them. This CDR3 comprises 14 residues. The CDR3 DNA reads TGTGCCAATTGGCAGTCGGGGGACCTCTACGAGCAGTACTTC. Its translation: CANWQSGDLYEQYF.

In this sample, this clone is medium-sized (0.01 to 0.1%). The rearrangement uses TRBV7-9 and TRBJ1-1, with 7 bases fitting TRBD1. The germline gives CDR1 SEHNR, CDR2 FQNEAQ (reference sequence). The CDR3 spans 18 residues. J was trimmed by 1 base and V by 5 bases; bases with no gene match: 16. CDR3 in amino acids: CASSHTIKGAGRNTEAFF. DNA for the CDR3: TGTGCCAGCAGCCATACCATCAAGGGGGCTGGTCGGAACACTGAAGCTTTCTTT.

The chain recombines TRBV11-2 with TRBJ1-4; weak D call: TRBD1 (6 bases). V lost 5 bases and J 1 base, leaving 14 bases between the germline ends. Germline V CDR1 and CDR2: SGHAT, FQNNGV. The CDR3 totals 16 residues. As DNA, the CDR3 is TGTGCCAGCAGCCCCTCCGGGGGCCTAACTAATGAAAAACTGTTTTTT. This gives the protein CASSPSGGLTNEKLFF.

This clone has a single count. The CDR3, as DNA: TGTGCCAGCAGTTTAACACAGGGCGGAACTGAAGCTTTCTTT. It specifies CASSLTQGGTEAFF. This sequence joins TRBV7-7 and TRBJ1-1; D possibly corresponds to TRBD1 (6 bases). The V and J ends lost 6 bases and 5 bases respectively, with 16 bases between them. The germline gives CDR1 SSHAT, CDR2 FNYEAQ (reference sequence). The CDR3 is made up of 14 amino acids.

The CDR3 DNA is TGCAGCGTTGAACACAAGTCAGGTTCTCACTATGGCTACACCTTC. Translating gives CSVEHKSGSHYGYTF. The chain has TRBV29-1 and TRBJ1-2, with unresolved D. The V end was cut by 2 bases, the J end by 3 bases, with 16 bases between. The CDR3 totals 15 residues. Germline V gives CDR1 SQVTM, CDR2 ANQGSEA.

The chain uses TRBV6-5 and TRBJ1-3; D gene ambiguous. Trimming removed 6 bases from V and 0 bases from J, with 12 bases in between. CDR1 is MNHEY, CDR2 SVGAGI, per germline. The CDR3 totals 15 residues. CDR3 protein: CASSPVGSSGNTIYF. The DNA for the CDR3 is TGTGCCAGCAGCCCCGTGGGGTCCTCTGGAAACACCATATATTTT.

The chain combines TRBV9 with TRBJ2-1, with 13 bases lining up with TRBD2. Trimming took 3 bases from V and 7 from J; bases not matched to a gene: 10. CDR3 length: 17 residues. CDR1 SGDLS and CDR2 YYNGEE come from the germline V gene. Written as DNA, the CDR3 is TGTGCCAGCAGCGCTCGGACTAGCGGGAGTAGTGTGAATGAGCAGTTCTTC. The encoded protein is CASSARTSGSSVNEQFF. Drawing the rest from reference TRBV9 and TRBJ2-1, the complete variable domain is DSGVTQTPKHLITATGQRVTLRCSPRSGDLSVYWYQQSLDQGLQFLIQYYNGEERAKGNILERFSAQQFPDLHSELNLSSLELGDSALYFCASSARTSGSSVNEQFFGPGTRLTVL.

This sequence joins TRBV7-9 and TRBJ2-5; TRBD1 might be the D (5 bases). The J call may be faulty, since TRBJ2-7 better matches the DNA end. Germline CDR1 SEHNR, CDR2 FQNEAQ (reference sequence). CDR3 length equals 12 residues. CDR3 nucleotide sequence: TGTGCCAGCAGCTTCGGCAGGGCCGAGCAGTACTTC. The encoded protein is CASSFGRAEQYF.

Only a few counts were recorded for this clone. The V call is TRBV30, the J call TRBJ2-7; 12 nucleotides agree with TRBD2. Germline V CDR1 and CDR2: GTSNPN, SVGIG (reference sequence). V gave up 1 base and J gave up 7 bases; unmatched junction bases: 8. The CDR3 length is 15 residues. The CDR3 is CAWSATRLAGDEQYF. CDR3 nucleotides: TGTGCCTGGAGTGCTACGAGACTAGCGGGAGATGAGCAGTACTTC.

The chain is built from TRBV11-3 and TRBJ2-7, with 9 bases matching TRBD2. The ends lost 3 bases at V and 5 bases at J; junction bases unmatched: 5. Germline V gene lookup returns CDR1 SGHNT and CDR2 YENEEA. This CDR3 comprises 14 residues. CDR3 region: CASSFAGGTHEQYF. In nucleotides, the CDR3 is TGTGCCAGCAGCTTTGCGGGAGGGACCCACGAGCAGTACTTC.

This clone has a handful of counts. The chain joins TRBV7-8 to TRBJ1-4, with D tentatively TRBD1 (5 bases). Trimming shortened V by 4 bases and J by 10 bases, and 19 bases separated the two germline ends. The CDR3 covers 15 residues. CDR1 and CDR2 (germline): SGHVS, FQNEAQ. CDR3 DNA sequence: TGTGCCAGCAGCTCGGGTGACAGCCGATTTGGAAAACTGTTTTTT. This encodes CASSSGDSRFGKLFF.

The genes are TRBV6-1 and TRBJ2-7, with D perhaps TRBD1 (6 bases). V lost 5 bases and J lost 4, with 12 bases in between. Per germline, CDR1 MNHNS and CDR2 SASEGT. The CDR3 spans 13 residues. CDR3 in DNA: TGTGCCAGCAGTTTAGGTCAGGGGTACGAGCAGTACTTC. It specifies CASSLGQGYEQYF.